These 21 T cell receptor beta chains were all obtained from the same sample, sequenced in a study of radiation and T cells in renal cell carcinoma (dated by TCRdb to about 2020). This specimen's time point label, per the study, means: blood 2 weeks post-SBRT. The treatment or condition tag for this specimen amounts to: 15 Gy SBRT to primary tumor, nephrectomy 4 weeks later. Libraries were made using the immunoSEQ multiplex PCR assay. Drawn from immuneACCESS, this table holds only the in-frame rearrangements with V and J called that TCRdb kept. Clones are partly lost; checked studies trace under half to an unresolved V gene and leave the rest unexplained. The sample includes about 150,000 clones, with about nine tenths observed a single time. 13% of the sample is taken by the ten largest. The material sequenced was blood, taken from a patient whose treatment included radiotherapy and nephrectomy. Source of these receptors: a woman between 45 and 60 years old with renal cell carcinoma.

The rearrangement links TRBV29-1 to TRBJ1-2; 9 bases agree with TRBD1. CDR1 is SQVTM, CDR2 ANQGSEA, per germline. V lost 3 bases to trimming and J lost 2 bases; unmatched junction nucleotides: 7. This CDR3 spans 15 amino acids. CDR3 in amino acids: CSVDPQGAGNYGYTF. CDR3 coding DNA: TGCAGCGTTGACCCACAGGGGGCGGGGAACTATGGCTACACCTTC.

The chain is built from TRBV5-1 and TRBJ2-3; D unclear. The CDR3 spans 15 residues. The V end lost 2 bases, the J end lost 0 bases, and 10 bases lay between the germline ends. The germline V gene has CDR1 SGHRS and CDR2 YFSETQ. The CDR3 protein is CASSFSDGSTDTQYF. CDR3 coding DNA: TGCGCCAGCAGCTTCTCGGATGGGAGCACAGATACGCAGTATTTT.

V gene TRBV6-6 combines with J gene TRBJ2-6; D call uncertain. The ends were cut back, 0 bases at V and 1 base at J, with 4 bases in the middle. The CDR3 loop spans 15 amino acids. Germline CDR1 MNHNY, CDR2 SVGAGI (reference sequence). The CDR3 loop reads CASSYSGSGANVLTF. The DNA for the CDR3 is TGTGCCAGCAGTTACTCTGGGTCTGGGGCCAACGTCCTGACTTTC.

For this clone: Other DNA sequences from this sample encode an identical CDR3 as well. The chain couples TRBV19 to TRBJ1-5; weak D call: TRBD1 (5 bases). Trimming removed 3 bases from V and 4 bases from J, with 10 bases in between. This CDR3 spans 14 amino acids. Per the germline V gene, CDR1 is LNHDA and CDR2 is SQIVND (reference sequence). CDR3 residues: CASSMSGFNQPQHF. The CDR3, as DNA: TGTGCCAGTAGTATGTCAGGGTTTAATCAGCCCCAGCATTTT. Drawing the rest from reference TRBV19 and TRBJ1-5, the complete variable domain is DGGITQSPKYLFRKEGQNVTLSCEQNLNHDAMYWYRQDPGQGLRLIYYSQIVNDFQKGDIAEGYSVSREKKESFPLTVTSAQKNPTAFYLCASSMSGFNQPQHFGDGTRLSIL.

J is TRBJ1-1 and V is TRBV5-5; D is unresolved. The CDR3 length is 13 residues. V dropped 3 bases and J dropped 4 bases, with 10 bases sitting between them. From germline, CDR1 is SGHKS and CDR2 YYEKEE (reference sequence). CDR3 nucleotides: TGTGCCAGCAGCTCGATCGACGGCACTGAAGCTTTCTTT. It encodes CASSSIDGTEAFF.

The chain couples TRBV12-2 to TRBJ2-1; the table assigns TRBD2, which was not confirmed against the DNA. TRBV12-2 is tagged as a pseudogene. There are 13 residues in the CDR3. The CDR3 nucleotides are TGTGCAAGTCGCCGACTTAAGGCCAATGAGCAGTTCTTC. Encoded protein: CASRRLKANEQFF.

The chain recombines TRBV11-3 with TRBJ1-2, with 7 nucleotides matching TRBD1. This CDR3 is 15 amino acids long. J lost 6 bases, V lost 5 bases, and 12 bases had no gene match. Looked up from germline, CDR1 is SGHNT and CDR2 is YENEEA. The CDR3, as DNA: TGTGCCAGCAGCCCATCCGGGACAGATACCGATGGCTACACCTTC. Amino acid sequence: CASSPSGTDTDGYTF.

The chain is built from TRBV7-9 and TRBJ2-2; TRBD1 is a possible D gene (6 bases). Germline lookup yields CDR1 SEHNR and CDR2 FQNEAQ (reference sequence). This CDR3 is built from 15 residues. The V and J ends lost 7 bases and 2 bases respectively, with 14 bases between them. The CDR3 DNA reads as TGTGCCAGCAACCCGAGGGGGTCCAACACCGGGGAGCTGTTTTTT. Translating gives CASNPRGSNTGELFF.

This clone was recorded only once. V gene TRBV7-2 combines with J gene TRBJ1-4; tentatively, D is TRBD1 (5 bases). Germline values: CDR1 SGHTA, CDR2 FQGNSA. CDR3 size: 16 residues. V was clipped by 5 bases and J by 2 bases, with 15 bases between them. The CDR3 loop reads CASSPAGPGTNEKLFF. For the CDR3, the DNA is TGTGCCAGCAGCCCGGCGGGGCCAGGTACTAATGAAAAACTGTTTTTT.

The rearrangement joins TRBV11-2 to TRBJ1-3; D not resolved. Trimming took off 0 bases at V and 0 bases at J, with 15 bases between the two ends. The germline CDR1 and CDR2 sequences are SGHAT and FQNNGV. CDR3 length equals 18 residues. CDR3 DNA sequence: TGTGCCAGCAGCTTAGAGGGGTCCCCTCATTACTCTGGAAACACCATATATTTT. Translation gives CASSLEGSPHYSGNTIYF. Looking up the rest from reference TRBV11-2 and TRBJ1-3 gives the full variable domain: EAGVAQSPRYKIIEKRQSVAFWCNPISGHATLYWYQQILGQGPKLLIQFQNNGVVDDSQLPKDRFSAERLKGVDSTLKIQPAKLEDSAVYLCASSLEGSPHYSGNTIYFGEGSWLTVV.

V and J are TRBV19 and TRBJ1-6; D unclear. The length of the CDR3 is 14 residues. Germline CDR1 and CDR2: LNHDA and SQIVND (reference sequence). V was shortened by 5 bases and J by 7 bases, with 12 bases between the two germline ends. This CDR3 reads CASSSRTGNSPLHF. The CDR3 nucleotides are TGTGCCAGTAGTTCGAGGACGGGCAATTCACCCCTCCACTTT.

This sequence joins TRBV4-2 and TRBJ2-3; the D is unclear. Looked up from germline, CDR1 is LGHNA and CDR2 is YNFKEQ. Trimming removed 0 bases from V and 2 bases from J, with 12 bases in between. CDR3 length: 16 residues. CDR3 DNA sequence: TGTGCCAGCAGCCAAGATGAGGCCAGTCACACAGATACGCAGTATTTT. Its translation is CASSQDEASHTDTQYF.

This clone appeared a single time. The V and J genes are TRBV4-3 and TRBJ2-1, with 11 bases fitting TRBD2. V was clipped by 4 bases and J by 2 bases; unmatched bases: 10. CDR3 length: 18 amino acids. CDR1 LGHNA and CDR2 YSLEER come from the germline V gene. The CDR3 protein is CASSPELLAGGPYNEQFF. DNA for the CDR3: TGCGCCAGCAGCCCAGAATTATTAGCGGGGGGGCCCTACAATGAGCAGTTCTTC.

The chain has TRBV19 and TRBJ1-2; D is unresolved. Germline V gene lookup returns CDR1 LNHDA and CDR2 SQIVND (reference sequence). The ends were cut back, 2 bases at V and 6 bases at J, with 13 bases in the middle. This CDR3 is 14 amino acids long. The CDR3 bases are TGTGCCAGTAGTATACCCCGCGCGGTTAATGGCTACACCTTC. Amino acids: CASSIPRAVNGYTF.

The CDR3, as DNA: TGCGCCAGCAGCTTGAGGCTCCCCTACGAGCAGTACTTC. Residues: CASSLRLPYEQYF. The chain joins TRBV5-1 to TRBJ2-7; D gene unclear. V shed 1 base and J shed 2 bases, with 7 bases lying between them. CDR3 length equals 13 residues. Germline CDR1 SGHRS, CDR2 YFSETQ.

The V gene is TRBV11-3, the J gene TRBJ2-1, with a weak D call TRBD1 (6 bases). The CDR3 spans 15 residues. Germline-derived CDR1 and CDR2 are SGHNT and YENEEA. Trimming left V 5 bases short and J 3 bases short, with 14 bases between. The CDR3 DNA follows: TGTGCCAGCAGCCCAGGGCTAGGGGGCTACAATGAGCAGTTCTTC. It is translated as CASSPGLGGYNEQFF.

The chain couples TRBV5-1 to TRBJ1-3; weak D call: TRBD1 (6 bases). Germline V gene data show CDR1 as SGHRS and CDR2 as YFSETQ. Between the trimmed V and J ends, which lost 4 bases and 0 bases, there was a span of 11 bases. There are 15 residues in the CDR3. This CDR3 is CASSLGQTSGNTIYF. The CDR3 DNA reads TGCGCCAGCAGCCTCGGACAGACCTCTGGAAACACCATATATTTT.

The J gene is TRBJ2-3, the V gene TRBV19, with TRBD2 matching over 10 bases. The CDR3 has 17 residues. Losses at the gene ends were 3 bases for V and 2 bases for J; bases not matched to a gene: 8. Germline-derived CDR1 and CDR2 are LNHDA and SQIVND (reference sequence). CDR3 in amino acids: CASSMWASGGVTDTQYF. The CDR3 DNA reads as TGTGCCAGTAGTATGTGGGCTAGCGGGGGAGTCACAGATACGCAGTATTTT.

The chain uses TRBV18 and TRBJ1-6, with 8 nucleotides matching TRBD1. The CDR3 has 15 amino acids. The germline gives CDR1 KGHSH, CDR2 LQKENI. V trimming: 4 bases; J trimming: 3 bases; junction bases outside the gene matches: 2. CDR3 region: CASSRGQGYNSPLHF. CDR3 DNA: TGTGCCAGCTCACGCGGACAGGGCTATAATTCACCCCTCCACTTT. Using reference TRBV18 and TRBJ1-6 for the parts outside the CDR3, the full variable domain is NAGVMQNPRHLVRRRGQEARLRCSPMKGHSHVYWYRQLPEEGLKFMVYLQKENIIDESGMPKERFSAEFPKEGPSILRIQQVVRGDSAAYFCASSRGQGYNSPLHFGNGTRLTVT.

The chain joins TRBV6-1 to TRBJ1-2; D possibly corresponds to TRBD1 (5 bases). Germline V gene lookup returns CDR1 MNHNS and CDR2 SASEGT. The V gene lost 7 bases and the J gene lost 3 bases, with 12 bases spanning the gap. The CDR3 is made up of 13 amino acids. The CDR3 region has the DNA TGTGCCAGCACAGGACACGCCGACTATGGCTACACCTTC. Its translation: CASTGHADYGYTF.

This CDR3 reads CASSGLGGNTEAFF. CDR3 bases: TGTGCCAGCAGTGGATTAGGAGGGAACACTGAAGCTTTCTTT. This chain uses TRBV2 with TRBJ1-1; D is unclear. V lost 4 bases to trimming and J lost 1 base, with 10 bases between them. Germline CDR1 is SNHLY and CDR2 is FYNNEI. The CDR3 is 14 residues long.